These 27 T cell receptor beta chains originate from one sample sequenced in a study of blood T cell repertoires in COVID-19. Clones were read by immunoSEQ multiplex PCR, and TCRdb kept only the in-frame ones, dropping some. The repertoire holds a few hundred thousand clones, with 87% as singletons. The sequencing sample was made of PBMCs or T cells enriched from blood (not recorded which). The source is a woman aged 50 to 60 who had recovered from COVID-19.

The chain combines TRBV7-2 with TRBJ1-4; no clear D. V was clipped by 2 bases and J by 0 bases, with 7 bases between them. This CDR3 spans 15 amino acids. CDR1 and CDR2 (germline): SGHTA, FQGNSA. CDR3 DNA: TGTGCCAGCAGCTTAAGACGGGCAACTAATGAAAAACTGTTTTTT. It codes for CASSLRRATNEKLFF.

As to this clone: Distinct nucleotide sequences in the sample also encode this CDR3. The chain joins TRBV3-1 (or the pseudogene TRBV3-2) to TRBJ1-4; no clear D gene. Germline V gives CDR1 LGHDT, CDR2 YNNKEL (reference sequence). Trimming took off 4 bases at V and 1 base at J, with 10 bases between the two ends. The length of the CDR3 is 15 residues. The DNA for the CDR3 is TGTGCCAGCAGCCCCTCGGGTGGAACTAATGAAAAACTGTTTTTT. This gives the protein CASSPSGGTNEKLFF.

The chain recombines TRBV19 with TRBJ2-6; 11 nucleotides agree with TRBD1. The CDR3 contains 19 residues. Trimming cost V 0 bases and J 1 base; bases outside gene matches: 5. Germline assignment: CDR1 LNHDA and CDR2 SQIVND (reference sequence). CDR3 nucleotides: TGTGCCAGTAGTATAGATCGCGGGACAGGGGGATCTGGGGCCAACGTCCTGACTTTC. Its protein is CASSIDRGTGGSGANVLTF.

This chain uses TRBV5-8 with TRBJ2-7; 9 nucleotides align to TRBD1. J lost 2 bases, V lost 4 bases, and 10 bases had no gene match. Germline assignment: CDR1 SGHTS and CDR2 YDEGEE. CDR3 length: 16 amino acids. CDR3 residues: CASSSNTGGAAYEQYF. CDR3 in DNA: TGTGCCAGCAGCAGCAACACAGGGGGCGCCGCCTACGAGCAGTACTTC.

The chain recombines TRBV27 with TRBJ2-7; 10 nucleotides line up with TRBD2. The CDR3 totals 14 residues. With V trimmed by 6 bases and J by 2 bases, 4 bases remained unmatched. Germline assignment: CDR1 MNHEY and CDR2 SMNVEV (reference sequence). As DNA, the CDR3 is TGTGCCAGCAGCCTAGCGGGGGCCCCCTACGAGCAGTACTTC. Its translation: CASSLAGAPYEQYF.

The CDR3 region is CASSHYGTGKSGEQFF. In DNA form, the CDR3 reads TGTGCCAGCAGCCACTATGGGACAGGGAAAAGTGGTGAGCAGTTCTTC. The rearrangement joins TRBV14 to TRBJ2-1; TRBD1 aligns across 9 bases. CDR1 and CDR2 from the germline V gene are SGHDN and FVKESK. CDR3 length equals 16 residues. The trim removed 3 bases at V and 9 bases at J, leaving 12 bases unmatched.

The chain has TRBV11-2 and TRBJ1-4; D perhaps matches TRBD1 (6 bases). V dropped 5 bases and J dropped 7 bases, with 20 bases sitting between them. The germline V gene encodes CDR1 SGHAT and CDR2 FQNNGV. The CDR3 consists of 16 residues. The CDR3 is CASSPYQGGGVEKLFF. In DNA form, the CDR3 reads TGTGCCAGCAGCCCTTACCAGGGAGGGGGTGTTGAAAAACTGTTTTTT.

The J gene is TRBJ1-4, the V gene TRBV9; D may be TRBD1 (6 bases). The CDR3 totals 14 residues. Trimming pared 0 bases from V and 5 bases from J, leaving 8 bases between. The germline CDR1 and CDR2 sequences are SGDLS and YYNGEE. The CDR3 region has the DNA TGTGCCAGCAGCGTAGCGAGGGGGAATGAAAAACTGTTTTTT. Its protein is CASSVARGNEKLFF.

J is TRBJ1-2 and V is TRBV19; perhaps TRBD1 as D (5 bases). Germline CDR1 reads LNHDA; CDR2 reads SQIVND (reference sequence). The CDR3 has 14 amino acids. Trimming removed 5 bases at V and 8 bases at J, with 18 bases between. CDR3 region: CASSPPRQGRGYTF. CDR3 nucleotides: TGTGCCAGTAGTCCTCCCCGCCAGGGAAGGGGCTACACCTTC.

V usage is TRBV2 and J usage is TRBJ1-1; D might be TRBD1 (6 bases). The germline gives CDR1 SNHLY, CDR2 FYNNEI. The CDR3 runs to 13 residues. Trimming removed 8 bases at V and 4 bases at J, with 14 bases between. The CDR3 region is CASSEGGITEAFF. In DNA form, the CDR3 reads TGTGCCAGCTCGGAAGGGGGTATCACTGAAGCTTTCTTT.

This clone was seen once. This chain joins TRBV7-2 and TRBJ1-3; tentative D call: TRBD1 (6 bases). Germline V gives CDR1 SGHTA, CDR2 FQGNSA. There are 15 residues in the CDR3. Trimming took 4 bases from V and 0 from J, leaving 10 bases between them. CDR3: CASSYGTNSGNTIYF. The CDR3 DNA follows: TGTGCCAGCAGCTACGGGACAAACTCTGGAAACACCATATATTTT.

This clone has just one count. The CDR3: CASSLEGQGPMNTEAFF. DNA of the CDR3: TGTGCCAGCAGCTTAGAGGGCCAGGGGCCAATGAACACTGAAGCTTTCTTT. The chain has TRBV7-9 and TRBJ1-1, with TRBD1 as a possible D gene (6 bases). This CDR3 region has 17 residues. With 1 base removed from V and 0 bases from J, the gap between germline ends came to 15 bases. CDR1 and CDR2 from the germline V gene are SEHNR and FQNEAQ (reference sequence).

The chain has TRBV6-1 and TRBJ1-4; D call uncertain. This CDR3 region has 15 residues. V shed 1 base and J shed 8 bases, with 14 bases lying between them. CDR1 MNHNS and CDR2 SASEGT come from the germline V gene. DNA of the CDR3: TGTGCCAGCAGTGAAGAGGCGTGGAGTTTCGAAAAACTGTTTTTT. It codes for CASSEEAWSFEKLFF.

This clone was recorded once. The chain couples TRBV2 to TRBJ1-1, with TRBD1 matching over 8 bases. This CDR3 has 13 residues. Germline V gives CDR1 SNHLY, CDR2 FYNNEI. The junction had 7 bases not matched to a gene; V was cut back by 7 bases and J by 6 bases. CDR3 protein: CASTDRANAEAFF. The CDR3, as DNA: TGTGCCAGCACGGACAGGGCCAACGCTGAAGCTTTCTTT.

This clone was seen once. V and J are TRBV11-3 and TRBJ2-2; TRBD2 matches at 10 bases. With V trimmed by 5 bases and J by 6 bases, 6 bases remained unmatched. Germline V gene lookup returns CDR1 SGHNT and CDR2 YENEEA. The CDR3 runs 15 residues. The CDR3 nucleotides read TGTGCCAGCAGCCCTAGCGGGGGCAATTCCGGGGAGCTGTTTTTT. Protein sequence: CASSPSGGNSGELFF.

The genes are TRBV5-1 and TRBJ2-5, with 8 bases that match TRBD1. J gave up 3 bases and V 5 bases, and 6 bases lay outside the gene matches. The CDR3 is 14 residues long. Germline assignment: CDR1 SGHRS and CDR2 YFSETQ. The CDR3 nucleotides read TGCGCCAGCAGTGCAGGGGGCTTTGAAGAGACCCAGTACTTC. Amino acids: CASSAGGFEETQYF.

Notes on this clone: Given the absence of the conserved phenylalanine or tryptophan at the CDR3 end, a read error is likely. The limits of the CDR3 on the DNA are not certain, so only TCRdb's listed CDR3 is given. The gene calls are TRBV7-8 and TRBJ2-2; the DNA was not compared with TRBD1, the D call given in the table. The CDR3 spans 9 amino acids, including both terminal residues. Germline CDR1 and CDR2: SGHVS and FQNEAQ. CDR3: CASSLAGRG.

This rearrangement joins TRBV5-1 to TRBJ1-3; tentatively, D is TRBD1 (5 bases). Trimming pared 4 bases from V and 14 bases from J, leaving 13 bases between. The germline V gene encodes CDR1 SGHRS and CDR2 YFSETQ. The CDR3 is 11 amino acids. CDR3 coding DNA: TGCGCCAGCAGCGAGGACATGGAGTTATATTTT. This sequence encodes CASSEDMELYF.

The rearrangement links TRBV19 to TRBJ1-5, with D possibly being TRBD1 (5 bases). CDR1 is LNHDA and CDR2 is SQIVND in the germline V gene (reference sequence). There are 17 residues in the CDR3. Trimming pared 3 bases from V and 0 bases from J, leaving 15 bases between. In DNA form, the CDR3 reads TGTGCCAGTAGTATTAAGTACAGGATGAATAGCAATCAGCCCCAGCATTTT. Its translation is CASSIKYRMNSNQPQHF.

The CDR3, as DNA: TGTGCCAGCAGCCCCGACTTGGGCAGGGTGGGCGAGCAGTACTTC. This encodes CASSPDLGRVGEQYF. The V gene is TRBV4-2, the J gene TRBJ2-7; possibly TRBD1 for D (5 bases). With 4 bases removed from V and 6 bases from J, the gap between germline ends came to 19 bases. CDR1 and CDR2 from the germline V gene are LGHNA and YNFKEQ. The CDR3 length is 15 residues.

The chain recombines TRBV19 with TRBJ1-6, with TRBD1 identical over 7 bases. From germline, CDR1 is LNHDA and CDR2 SQIVND (reference sequence). Trimming took 7 bases from V and 6 from J; bases not matched to a gene: 6. The CDR3 has 14 residues. The CDR3 region has the DNA TGTGCCAGTAACGACAGGGCGGGTAATTCACCCCTCCACTTT. It encodes CASNDRAGNSPLHF.

The genes are TRBV7-6 and TRBJ1-2; 7 bases match TRBD1. Looked up from germline, CDR1 is SGHVS and CDR2 is FNYEAQ. Germline trimming cut 5 bases from V and 4 bases from J; bases unmatched to any gene: 10. The CDR3 sequence is 15 residues long. The CDR3, as DNA: TGTGCCAGCAGCCCAGGGGGTCTCCCAGGCTATGGCTACACCTTC. It is translated as CASSPGGLPGYGYTF.

J is TRBJ2-2 and V is TRBV18, with D unclear. Germline V lookup: CDR1 KGHSH, CDR2 LQKENI. V was cut by 3 bases and J by 4 bases, with 12 bases left in between. The CDR3 contains 15 residues. The CDR3 DNA reads as TGTGCCAGCTCACCGGCCCAGGCAGGCACCGGGGAGCTGTTTTTT. This gives the protein CASSPAQAGTGELFF.

The chain has TRBV5-5 and TRBJ1-4, with 7 nucleotides matching TRBD1. This CDR3 has 15 amino acids. The J segment lost 8 bases and the V segment lost 3 bases, leaving 10 bases of the junction unmatched. Per germline, CDR1 SGHKS and CDR2 YYEKEE (reference sequence). CDR3 region: CASSSRQGQGEKLFF. DNA of the CDR3: TGTGCCAGCAGCTCACGACAGGGTCAGGGAGAAAAACTGTTTTTT.

This chain connects TRBV18 to TRBJ1-2; D is undetermined. The V gene's germline CDR1 is KGHSH and CDR2 LQKENI. With 3 bases removed from V and 4 bases from J, the gap between germline ends came to 6 bases. This CDR3 is 12 amino acids long. The CDR3 loop reads CASSPGVYGYTF. Here the CDR3 DNA reads TGTGCCAGCTCACCGGGAGTCTATGGCTACACCTTC.

The V and J genes are TRBV13 and TRBJ1-1; no clear D. CDR3 length: 12 residues. Germline values: CDR1 PRHDT, CDR2 FYEKMQ (reference sequence). V was cut by 0 bases and J by 4 bases, with 3 bases left in between. The chain's CDR3 is CASSLGITEAFF. CDR3 nucleotide sequence: TGTGCCAGCAGCTTAGGCATCACTGAAGCTTTCTTT.

This chain connects TRBV5-6 to TRBJ2-1; possibly TRBD2 for D (5 bases). Germline CDR1 reads SGHDT; CDR2 reads YYEEEE. The CDR3 is 14 amino acids. Trimming removed 0 bases at V and 5 bases at J, with 9 bases between. Here the CDR3 reads CASSLVSGDNEQFF. CDR3 nucleotides: TGTGCCAGCAGCTTGGTTTCCGGGGACAATGAGCAGTTCTTC. Filled out from reference TRBV5-6 and TRBJ2-1, the complete variable domain reads DAGVTQSPTHLIKTRGQQVTLRCSPKSGHDTVSWYQQALGQGPQFIFQYYEEEERQRGNFPDRFSGHQFPNYSSELNVNALLLGDSALYLCASSLVSGDNEQFFGPGTRLTVL.